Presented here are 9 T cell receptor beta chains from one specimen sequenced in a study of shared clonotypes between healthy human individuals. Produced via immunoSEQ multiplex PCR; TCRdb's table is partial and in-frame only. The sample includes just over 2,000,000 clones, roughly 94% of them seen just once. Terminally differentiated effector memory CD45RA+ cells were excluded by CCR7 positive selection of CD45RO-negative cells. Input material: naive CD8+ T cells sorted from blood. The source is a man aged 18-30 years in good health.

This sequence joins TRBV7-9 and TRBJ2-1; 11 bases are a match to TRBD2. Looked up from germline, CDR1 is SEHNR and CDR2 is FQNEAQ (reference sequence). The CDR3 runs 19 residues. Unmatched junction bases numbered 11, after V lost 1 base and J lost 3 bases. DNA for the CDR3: TGTGCCAGCAGCTTAGTGGGGCCGGGACTAGCGGTTTACTACAATGAGCAGTTCTTC. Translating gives CASSLVGPGLAVYYNEQFF.

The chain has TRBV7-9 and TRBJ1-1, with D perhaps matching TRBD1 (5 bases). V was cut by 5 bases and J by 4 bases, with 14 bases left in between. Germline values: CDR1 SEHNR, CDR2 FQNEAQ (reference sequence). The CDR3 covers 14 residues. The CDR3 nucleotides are TGTGCCAGCAGCCTATGGGACGCGAGCACTGAAGCTTTCTTT. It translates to CASSLWDASTEAFF.

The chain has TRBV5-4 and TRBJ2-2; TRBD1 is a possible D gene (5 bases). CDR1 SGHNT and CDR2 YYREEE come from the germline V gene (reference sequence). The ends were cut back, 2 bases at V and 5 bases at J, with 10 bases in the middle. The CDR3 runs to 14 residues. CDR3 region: CASSLGDETGELFF. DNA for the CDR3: TGTGCCAGCAGCTTAGGGGATGAGACCGGGGAGCTGTTTTTT.

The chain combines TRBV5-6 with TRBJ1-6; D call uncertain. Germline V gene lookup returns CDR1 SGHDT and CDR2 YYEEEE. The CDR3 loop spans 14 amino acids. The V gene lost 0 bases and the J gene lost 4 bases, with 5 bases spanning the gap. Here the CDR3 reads CASSLVGYNSPLHF. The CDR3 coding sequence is TGTGCCAGCAGCTTGGTGGGGTATAATTCACCCCTCCACTTT. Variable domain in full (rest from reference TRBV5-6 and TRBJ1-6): DAGVTQSPTHLIKTRGQQVTLRCSPKSGHDTVSWYQQALGQGPQFIFQYYEEEERQRGNFPDRFSGHQFPNYSSELNVNALLLGDSALYLCASSLVGYNSPLHFGNGTRLTVT.

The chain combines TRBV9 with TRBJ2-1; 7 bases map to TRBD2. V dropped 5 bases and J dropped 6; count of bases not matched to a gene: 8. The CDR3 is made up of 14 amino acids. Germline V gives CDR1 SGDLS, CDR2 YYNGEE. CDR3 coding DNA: TGTGCCAGCAGACCTAGCGGCGGGAGCAATGAGCAGTTCTTC. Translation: CASRPSGGSNEQFF.

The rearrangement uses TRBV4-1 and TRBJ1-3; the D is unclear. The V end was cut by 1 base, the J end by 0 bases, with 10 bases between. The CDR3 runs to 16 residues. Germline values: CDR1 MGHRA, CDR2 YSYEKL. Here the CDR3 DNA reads TGCGCCAGCAGCCAAGGGACGGAAGGCTCTGGAAACACCATATATTTT. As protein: CASSQGTEGSGNTIYF.

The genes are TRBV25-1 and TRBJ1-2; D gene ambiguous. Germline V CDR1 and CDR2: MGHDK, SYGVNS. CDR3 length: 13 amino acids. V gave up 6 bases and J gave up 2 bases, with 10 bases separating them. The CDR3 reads CASSWTSNYGYTF. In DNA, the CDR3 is TGTGCCAGCAGCTGGACCTCGAACTATGGCTACACCTTC.

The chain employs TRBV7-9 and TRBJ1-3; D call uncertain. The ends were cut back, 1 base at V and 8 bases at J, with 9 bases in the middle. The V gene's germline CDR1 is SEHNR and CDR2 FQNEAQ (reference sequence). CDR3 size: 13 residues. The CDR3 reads CASSLEGRDTIYF. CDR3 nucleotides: TGTGCCAGCAGCTTAGAAGGGCGGGACACCATATATTTT.

As DNA, the CDR3 is TGTGCCAGCAGCGTTTATTCTGGGGAATGGACTGAAGCTTTCTTT. Amino acid sequence: CASSVYSGEWTEAFF. This rearrangement joins TRBV9 to TRBJ1-1; D remains ambiguous. Germline V gene sequence: CDR1 SGDLS, CDR2 YYNGEE. The CDR3 loop spans 15 amino acids. Deletions cut 2 bases from V and 5 bases from J, with 16 bases between.